This TCR beta chain was found in a study of blood T cell repertoires in COVID-19. The wider study: In each case, the material was cDNA or gDNA derived from T cells, B-cell-depleted T cells, or PBMCs.

Here immunoSEQ multiplex PCR was the method, and the copy in TCRdb shows in-frame clones only, minus some. The sample records some 200,000 clones, 80% to 85% being singletons. The sequenced sample was peripheral blood. The clonotype was recovered from a human donor with acute or convalescent COVID-19. The donor label of this sample is uncertain.

This CDR3 is CASSTGVWEYGYTF. CDR3 bases: TGTGCCAGCAGTACAGGGGTTTGGGAGTATGGCTACACCTTC. V gene TRBV6-5 combines with J gene TRBJ1-2; 7 bases line up with TRBD1. The CDR3 is 14 amino acids. The germline V gene has CDR1 MNHEY and CDR2 SVGAGI. V shed 5 bases, J shed 5 bases, and the junction held 8 bases outside the gene matches.